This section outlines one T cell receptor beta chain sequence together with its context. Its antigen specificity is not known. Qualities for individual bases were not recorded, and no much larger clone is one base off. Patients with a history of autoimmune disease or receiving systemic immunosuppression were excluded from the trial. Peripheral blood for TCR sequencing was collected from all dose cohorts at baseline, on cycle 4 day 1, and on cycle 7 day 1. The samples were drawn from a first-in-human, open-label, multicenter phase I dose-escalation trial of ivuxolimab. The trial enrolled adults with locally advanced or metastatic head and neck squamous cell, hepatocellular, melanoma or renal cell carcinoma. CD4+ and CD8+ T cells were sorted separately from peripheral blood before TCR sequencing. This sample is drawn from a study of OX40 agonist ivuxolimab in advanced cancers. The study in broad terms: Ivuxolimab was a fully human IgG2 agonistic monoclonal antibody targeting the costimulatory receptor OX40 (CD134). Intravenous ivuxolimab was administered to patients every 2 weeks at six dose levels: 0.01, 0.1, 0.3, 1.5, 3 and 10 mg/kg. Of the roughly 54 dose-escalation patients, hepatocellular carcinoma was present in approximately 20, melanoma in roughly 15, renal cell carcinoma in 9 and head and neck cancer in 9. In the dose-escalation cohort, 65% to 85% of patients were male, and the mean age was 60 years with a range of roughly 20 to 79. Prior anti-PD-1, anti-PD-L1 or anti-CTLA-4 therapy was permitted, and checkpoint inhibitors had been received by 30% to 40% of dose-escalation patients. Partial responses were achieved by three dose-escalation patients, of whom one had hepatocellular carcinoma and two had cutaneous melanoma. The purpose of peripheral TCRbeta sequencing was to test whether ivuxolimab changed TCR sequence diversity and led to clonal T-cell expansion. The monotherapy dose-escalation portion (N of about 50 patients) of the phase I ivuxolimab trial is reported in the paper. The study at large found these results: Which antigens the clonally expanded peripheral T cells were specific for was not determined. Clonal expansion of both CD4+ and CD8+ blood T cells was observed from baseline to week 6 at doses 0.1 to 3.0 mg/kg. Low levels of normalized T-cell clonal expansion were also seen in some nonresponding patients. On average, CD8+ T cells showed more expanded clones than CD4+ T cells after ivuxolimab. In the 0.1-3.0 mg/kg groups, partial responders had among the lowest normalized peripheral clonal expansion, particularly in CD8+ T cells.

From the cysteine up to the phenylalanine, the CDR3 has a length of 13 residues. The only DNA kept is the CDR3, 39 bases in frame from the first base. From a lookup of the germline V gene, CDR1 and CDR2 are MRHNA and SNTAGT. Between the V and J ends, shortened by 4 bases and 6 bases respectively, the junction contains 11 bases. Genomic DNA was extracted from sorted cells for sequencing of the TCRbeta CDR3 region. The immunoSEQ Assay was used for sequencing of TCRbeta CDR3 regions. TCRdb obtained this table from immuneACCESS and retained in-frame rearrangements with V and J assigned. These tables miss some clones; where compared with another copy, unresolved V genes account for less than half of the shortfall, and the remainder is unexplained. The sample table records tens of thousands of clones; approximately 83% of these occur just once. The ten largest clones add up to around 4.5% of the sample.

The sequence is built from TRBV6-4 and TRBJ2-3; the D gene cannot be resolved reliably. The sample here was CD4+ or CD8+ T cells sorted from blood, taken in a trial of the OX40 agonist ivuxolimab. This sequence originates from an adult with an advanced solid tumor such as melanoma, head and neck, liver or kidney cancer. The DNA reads TGTGCCAGCAGTGGGGCGGCGTGGGATACGCAGTATTTT. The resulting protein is CASSGAAWDTQYF.